A selection of T cell receptor beta chains follows, all from one sample in a study of identifying expanded T cells in peripheral blood. The repertoire was sequenced with immunoSEQ multiplex PCR; TCRdb's copy has only in-frame clones and lacks some. The table has tens of thousands of clones, 80% to 90% seen once. Material: blood. The receptors stem from a person between 18 and 75 years old in good health. CDR3s include the opening cysteine and the closing phenylalanine or tryptophan. The order of the fields is V gene, clone size, D gene, CDR3 length, J gene, CDR3 protein, CDR3 DNA. A D gene is named only where the DNA matches it firmly. Not every row has a clone size; where given, it reads once, few, many or a size class.

TRBV9	NA	NA	14	TRBJ2-3	CASSVGVGGDTQYF	TGTGCCAGCAGCGTAGGGGTGGGGGGAGATACGCAGTATTTT
TRBV27	NA	NA	14	TRBJ1-1	CASSFTRAGTEAFF	TGTGCCAGCAGTTTTACTAGGGCAGGAACTGAAGCTTTCTTT
TRBV29-1	NA	TRBD2	15	TRBJ2-3	CSVEDAGVGADTQYF	TGCAGCGTTGAAGATGCGGGAGTAGGGGCAGATACGCAGTATTTT
TRBV27	NA	TRBD1	14	TRBJ1-2	CASSRDRTNYGYTF	TGTGCCAGCAGCAGGGACAGGACTAACTATGGCTACACCTTC
TRBV19	NA	TRBD2	14	TRBJ2-3	CASRSIAGKDTQYF	TGTGCCAGTAGATCGATAGCGGGAAAAGATACGCAGTATTTT
TRBV19	few	TRBD1	14	TRBJ2-3	CASSGGTGESPPYF	TGTGCCAGTAGTGGGGGGACAGGAGAATCCCCACCGTATTTT
TRBV9	NA	NA	12	TRBJ2-2	CASSPHTGELFF	TGTGCCAGCAGCCCACATACCGGGGAGCTGTTTTTT
TRBV15	NA	TRBD1	13	TRBJ2-5	CATTGGRGETQYF	TGTGCCACAACAGGGGGCAGGGGAGAGACCCAGTACTTC
TRBV4-1	NA	TRBD2	12	TRBJ2-3	CASRSGADTQYF	TGCGCCAGCCGAAGCGGGGCAGATACGCAGTATTTT
TRBV2	few	NA	11	TRBJ2-7	CASSGAYEQYF	TGTGCCAGCAGCGGAGCCTACGAGCAGTACTTC
TRBV29-1	NA	NA	13	TRBJ2-3	CSVEDRVSDTQYF	TGCAGCGTTGAGGACAGAGTATCAGATACGCAGTATTTT
TRBV18	NA	NA	14	TRBJ1-5	CASSPKGSNQPQHF	TGTGCCAGCTCACCTAAAGGAAGCAATCAGCCCCAGCATTTT
TRBV6-5	NA	TRBD1	15	TRBJ2-4	CASSYRNRGENIQYF	TGTGCCAGCAGTTACCGGAACAGGGGGGAAAACATTCAGTACTTC
TRBV14	few	TRBD1	14	TRBJ1-1	CASSPGQGNTEAFF	TGTGCCAGCAGCCCAGGACAGGGGAACACTGAAGCTTTCTTT
TRBV6-1	many	TRBD1	15	TRBJ1-4	CASSEGGQGSEKLFF	TGTGCCAGCAGTGAAGGGGGACAGGGGAGTGAAAAACTGTTTTTT
TRBV30	NA	NA	15	TRBJ2-7	CAWSGGRGPAYEQYF	TGTGCCTGGAGTGGGGGGCGGGGCCCCGCCTACGAGCAGTACTTC
TRBV5-6	NA	NA	15	TRBJ2-3	CASSFSGVGTDTQYF	TGTGCCAGCAGCTTCAGTGGGGTGGGCACAGATACGCAGTATTTT